Below are 13 T cell receptor beta chains sequenced from a single sample in a study of blood T cell repertoires in COVID-19. Clones were read by immunoSEQ multiplex PCR, and TCRdb kept only the in-frame ones, dropping some. The sample has hundreds of thousands of clones; around 87% are singletons. The specimen sequenced was PBMCs or T cells enriched from blood (not recorded which). These receptor sequences come from a man under 40 who had recovered from COVID-19.

The chain links TRBV28 to TRBJ1-2; 9 bases agree with TRBD1. Germline V CDR1 and CDR2: MDHEN, SYDVKM. There are 16 residues in the CDR3. V lost 7 bases, J lost 2 bases, and 11 bases stayed unmatched. In nucleotides, the CDR3 is TGTGCCAGCATTCTCCGGACAGGGGTCTTAAACTATGGCTACACCTTC. Its translation: CASILRTGVLNYGYTF.

V is TRBV29-1 and J is TRBJ2-3, with a weak D call TRBD2 (6 bases). V gave up 3 bases and J gave up 5 bases, with 12 bases separating them. Per the germline V gene, CDR1 is SQVTM and CDR2 is ANQGSEA. This CDR3 is built from 13 residues. CDR3 sequence (DNA): TGCAGCGTTGAGTTTACCGGGGGAGATACGCAGTATTTT. Translating it yields CSVEFTGGDTQYF.

The chain employs TRBV3-1 (or the pseudogene TRBV3-2) and TRBJ2-3; possibly TRBD1 for D (5 bases). CDR1 and CDR2 from the germline V gene are LGHDT and YNNKEL (reference sequence). The V end was cut by 1 base, the J end by 10 bases, with 15 bases between. This CDR3 is built from 14 residues. CDR3 coding DNA: TGTGCCAGCAGCCAAGTTGATGTGAGACAGTCGCAGTATTTT. This gives the protein CASSQVDVRQSQYF.

A few counts support this clone. J is TRBJ1-2 and V is TRBV28, with 7 bases aligning to TRBD1. The CDR3 runs to 14 residues. The V and J ends lost 6 bases and 4 bases, in that order; junction bases with no gene match: 8. Germline-derived CDR1 and CDR2 are MDHEN and SYDVKM. The CDR3, as DNA: TGTGCCAGCAGGGAGGACAGGCGCTCCTATGGCTACACCTTC. Its translation is CASREDRRSYGYTF.

J is TRBJ1-4 and V is TRBV12-3 or TRBV12-4, with D uncertain. Trimming took off 4 bases at V and 4 bases at J, with 4 bases between the two ends. The CDR3 has 12 amino acids. Here the CDR3 DNA reads TGTGCCAGCAGTTCCGGTAATGAAAAACTGTTTTTT. Translation: CASSSGNEKLFF.

This clone came up a few times. CDR3 bases: TGTGCCAGCAGCGCTCGACAGGGGGCGAGCTACACCTTC. As protein: CASSARQGASYTF. The chain employs TRBV2 and TRBJ1-2; 10 bases align to TRBD1. Germline assignment: CDR1 SNHLY and CDR2 FYNNEI. V shed 6 bases, J shed 9 bases, and the junction held 7 bases outside the gene matches. The CDR3 is 13 amino acids.

The chain couples TRBV5-8 to TRBJ1-5, with D perhaps TRBD1 (5 bases). Germline values: CDR1 SGHTS, CDR2 YDEGEE. Trimming shortened V by 5 bases and J by 4 bases, and 7 bases separated the two germline ends. CDR3 length: 12 residues. The CDR3 reads CASRDRNQPQHF. The CDR3 nucleotides read TGTGCCAGCAGAGACAGAAATCAGCCCCAGCATTTT.

The V gene is TRBV2, the J gene TRBJ2-6, with 8 bases identical to TRBD1. The CDR3 contains 17 residues. The V segment lost 4 bases and the J segment 4 bases; nucleotides outside the gene matches: 9. Germline V gene lookup returns CDR1 SNHLY and CDR2 FYNNEI. CDR3 amino acids: CASSAGQGRSGANVLTF. CDR3 DNA: TGTGCCAGCAGTGCCGGACAGGGAAGGTCCGGGGCCAACGTCCTGACTTTC. Complete variable domain (other parts from reference TRBV2 and TRBJ2-6): EPEVTQTPSHQVTQMGQEVILRCVPISNHLYFYWYRQILGQKVEFLVSFYNNEISEKSEIFDDQFSVERPDGSNFTLKIRSTKLEDSAMYFCASSAGQGRSGANVLTFGAGSRLTVL.

The V call is TRBV3-1 (or the pseudogene TRBV3-2), the J call TRBJ2-5; the match to TRBD2 covers 7 bases. CDR1 is LGHDT and CDR2 is YNNKEL in the germline V gene (reference sequence). CDR3 length: 19 residues. The trim removed 0 bases at V and 5 bases at J, leaving 18 bases unmatched. The CDR3 here is CASSQEGLAAEMGGETQYF. The CDR3 DNA sequence: TGTGCCAGCAGCCAAGAAGGGCTAGCGGCGGAGATGGGAGGTGAGACCCAGTACTTC.

This chain links TRBV4-1 with TRBJ2-7, with 7 bases lining up with TRBD1. With 3 bases clipped from V and 3 bases from J, the junction kept 5 bases outside the gene matches. CDR1 MGHRA and CDR2 YSYEKL come from the germline V gene. The CDR3 spans 14 residues. The CDR3 is CASSHPGQSYEQYF. CDR3 nucleotide sequence: TGCGCCAGCAGCCATCCGGGACAGAGCTACGAGCAGTACTTC.

The table lists this clone with a count of one. This rearrangement joins TRBV6-5 to TRBJ2-5; possible D gene TRBD2, 6 bases. There are 14 residues in the CDR3. Between the trimmed V and J ends, which lost 4 bases and 5 bases, there was a span of 14 bases. CDR1 is MNHEY, CDR2 SVGAGI, per germline. CDR3 sequence: CASSSGLSGETQYF. The DNA for the CDR3 is TGTGCCAGCAGTTCCGGACTATCAGGGGAGACCCAGTACTTC.

The chain links TRBV29-1 to TRBJ2-1, with 10 bases matching TRBD2. V was pared by 2 bases and J by 3 bases, with 7 bases of the junction left unmatched. Looked up from germline, CDR1 is SQVTM and CDR2 is ANQGSEA. The CDR3 is 16 amino acids. The CDR3 DNA sequence: TGCAGCGTTGAACCACGACTAGCGGGTAACTACAATGAGCAGTTCTTC. Protein product: CSVEPRLAGNYNEQFF.

The chain combines TRBV5-1 with TRBJ2-7; tentative D call: TRBD1 (6 bases). The length of the CDR3 is 15 residues. V gave up 4 bases and J gave up 0 bases, with 14 bases separating them. The V gene's germline CDR1 is SGHRS and CDR2 YFSETQ. This chain's CDR3 is CASSIARDTSYEQYF. CDR3 coding DNA: TGCGCCAGCAGCATAGCCCGGGACACCTCCTACGAGCAGTACTTC.